This T cell receptor beta chain was profiled in a study of blood T cell repertoires in COVID-19. CDR1 and CDR2 (germline): WSHSY, SAAADI. Trimming took off 4 bases at V and 0 bases at J, with 12 bases between the two ends. CDR3 length equals 16 residues. Only in-frame clones appear in the TCRdb table, and some are missing; sequencing was by immunoSEQ multiplex PCR. The sample has roughly 200,000 clones, roughly nine tenths seen once. The chain uses TRBV10-2 and TRBJ2-2; D gene unclear. Source material: peripheral blood. The origin of this receptor is a man between 35 and 55 years old with acute or convalescent COVID-19. The CDR3 DNA follows: TGCGCCAGCAGTGGAGGAGCAGAAACGAACACCGGGGAGCTGTTTTTT. Translation: CASSGGAETNTGELFF.